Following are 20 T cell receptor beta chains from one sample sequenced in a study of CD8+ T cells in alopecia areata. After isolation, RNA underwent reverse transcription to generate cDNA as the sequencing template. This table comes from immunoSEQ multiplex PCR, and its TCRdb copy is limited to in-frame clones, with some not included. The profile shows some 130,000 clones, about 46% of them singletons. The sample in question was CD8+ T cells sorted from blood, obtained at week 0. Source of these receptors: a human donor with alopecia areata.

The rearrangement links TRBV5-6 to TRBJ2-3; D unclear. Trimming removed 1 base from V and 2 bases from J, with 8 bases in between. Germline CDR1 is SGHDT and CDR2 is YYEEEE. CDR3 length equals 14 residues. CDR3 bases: TGTGCCAGCAGCTTGAAGGGTTTCACAGATACGCAGTATTTT. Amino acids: CASSLKGFTDTQYF.

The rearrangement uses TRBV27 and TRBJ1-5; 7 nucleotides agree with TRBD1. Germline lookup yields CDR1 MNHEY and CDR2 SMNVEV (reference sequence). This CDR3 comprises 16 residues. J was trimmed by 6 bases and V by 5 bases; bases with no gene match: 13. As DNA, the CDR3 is TGTGCCAGCAGTCCCAGTACAGGGGATTTAAGTCAGCCCCAGCATTTT. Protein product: CASSPSTGDLSQPQHF.

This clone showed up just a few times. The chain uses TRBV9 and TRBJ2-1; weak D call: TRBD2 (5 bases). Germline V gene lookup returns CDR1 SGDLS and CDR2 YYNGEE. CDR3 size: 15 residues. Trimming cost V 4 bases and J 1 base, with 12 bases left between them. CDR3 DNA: TGTGCCAGCAGCTCCTATGAGGGATCCTACAATGAGCAGTTCTTC. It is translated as CASSSYEGSYNEQFF.

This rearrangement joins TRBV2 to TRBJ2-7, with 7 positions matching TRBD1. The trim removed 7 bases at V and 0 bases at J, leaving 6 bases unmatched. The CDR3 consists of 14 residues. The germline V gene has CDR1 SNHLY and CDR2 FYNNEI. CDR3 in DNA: TGTGCCAGCAATAGACAGGGCGACTCCTACGAGCAGTACTTC. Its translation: CASNRQGDSYEQYF.

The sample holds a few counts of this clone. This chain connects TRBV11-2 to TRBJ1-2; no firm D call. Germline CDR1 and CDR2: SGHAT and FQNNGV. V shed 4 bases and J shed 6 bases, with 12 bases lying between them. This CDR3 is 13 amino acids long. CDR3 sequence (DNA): TGTGCCAGCAGCTCCTGGCAGACGGATGGCTACACCTTC. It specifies CASSSWQTDGYTF. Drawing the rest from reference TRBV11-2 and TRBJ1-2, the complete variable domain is EAGVAQSPRYKIIEKRQSVAFWCNPISGHATLYWYQQILGQGPKLLIQFQNNGVVDDSQLPKDRFSAERLKGVDSTLKIQPAKLEDSAVYLCASSSWQTDGYTFGSGTRLTVV.

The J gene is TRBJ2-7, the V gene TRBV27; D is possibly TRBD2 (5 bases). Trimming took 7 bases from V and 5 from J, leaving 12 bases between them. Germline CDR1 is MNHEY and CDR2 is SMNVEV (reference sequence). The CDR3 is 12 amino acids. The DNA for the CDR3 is TGTGCCAGCACTAGCTACATGAACGAGCAGTACTTC. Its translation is CASTSYMNEQYF.

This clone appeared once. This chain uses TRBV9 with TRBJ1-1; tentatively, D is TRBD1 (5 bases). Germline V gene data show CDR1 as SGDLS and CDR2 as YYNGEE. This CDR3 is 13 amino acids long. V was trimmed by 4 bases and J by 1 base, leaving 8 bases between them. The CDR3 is CASSFGGNTEAFF. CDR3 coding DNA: TGTGCCAGCAGCTTCGGGGGGAACACTGAAGCTTTCTTT.

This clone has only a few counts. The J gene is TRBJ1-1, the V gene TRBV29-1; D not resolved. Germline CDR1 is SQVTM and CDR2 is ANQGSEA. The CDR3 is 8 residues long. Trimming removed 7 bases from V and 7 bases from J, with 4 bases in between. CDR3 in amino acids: CSAHEAFF. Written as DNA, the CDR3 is TGCAGCGCCCATGAAGCTTTCTTT.

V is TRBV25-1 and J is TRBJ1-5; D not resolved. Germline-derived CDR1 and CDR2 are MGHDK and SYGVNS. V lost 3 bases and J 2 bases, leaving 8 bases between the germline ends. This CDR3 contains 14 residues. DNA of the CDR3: TGTGCCAGCAGTGAGGGCGAAGGCAATCAGCCCCAGCATTTT. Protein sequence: CASSEGEGNQPQHF.

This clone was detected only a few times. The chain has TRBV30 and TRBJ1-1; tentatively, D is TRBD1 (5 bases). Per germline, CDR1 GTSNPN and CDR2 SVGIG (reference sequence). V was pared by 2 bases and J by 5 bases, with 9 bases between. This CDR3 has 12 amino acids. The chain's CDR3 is CAWSFEGTEAFF. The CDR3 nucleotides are TGTGCCTGGAGTTTCGAGGGGACTGAAGCTTTCTTT.

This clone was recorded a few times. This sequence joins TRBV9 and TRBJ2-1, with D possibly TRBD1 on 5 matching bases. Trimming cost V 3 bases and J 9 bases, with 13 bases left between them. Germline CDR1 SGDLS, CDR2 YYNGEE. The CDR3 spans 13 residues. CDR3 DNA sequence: TGTGCCAGCAGCGCAGTCAGGGCGAGTGAGCAGTTCTTC. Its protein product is CASSAVRASEQFF.

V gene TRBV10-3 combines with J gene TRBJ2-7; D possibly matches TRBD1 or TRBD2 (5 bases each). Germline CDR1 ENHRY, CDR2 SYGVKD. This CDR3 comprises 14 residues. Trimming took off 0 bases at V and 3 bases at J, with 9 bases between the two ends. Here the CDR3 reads CAISESWDLYEQYF. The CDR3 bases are TGTGCCATCAGTGAGTCTTGGGACCTCTACGAGCAGTACTTC.

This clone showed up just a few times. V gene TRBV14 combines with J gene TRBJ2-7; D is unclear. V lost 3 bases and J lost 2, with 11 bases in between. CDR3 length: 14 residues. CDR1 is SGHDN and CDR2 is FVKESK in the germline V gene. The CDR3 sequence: CASSQAGSTYEQYF. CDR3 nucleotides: TGTGCCAGCAGCCAGGCTGGCTCAACCTACGAGCAGTACTTC. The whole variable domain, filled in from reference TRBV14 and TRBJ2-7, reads EAGVTQFPSHSVIEKGQTVTLRCDPISGHDNLYWYRRVMGKEIKFLLHFVKESKQDESGMPNNRFLAERTGGTYSTLKVQPAELEDSGVYFCASSQAGSTYEQYFGPGTRLTVT.

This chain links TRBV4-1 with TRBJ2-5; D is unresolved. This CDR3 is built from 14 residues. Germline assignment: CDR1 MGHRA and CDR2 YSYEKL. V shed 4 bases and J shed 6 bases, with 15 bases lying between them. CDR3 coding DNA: TGCGCCAGCAGCCCCTCGTCTTTAGTCCAGACCCAGTACTTC. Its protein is CASSPSSLVQTQYF.

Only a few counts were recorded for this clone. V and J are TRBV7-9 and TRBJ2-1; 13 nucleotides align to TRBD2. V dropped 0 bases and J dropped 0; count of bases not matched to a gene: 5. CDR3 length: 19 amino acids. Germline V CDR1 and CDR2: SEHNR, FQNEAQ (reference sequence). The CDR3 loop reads CASSLAPGLAGSSYNEQFF. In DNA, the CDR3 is TGTGCCAGCAGCTTAGCACCGGGACTAGCGGGGAGCTCCTACAATGAGCAGTTCTTC.

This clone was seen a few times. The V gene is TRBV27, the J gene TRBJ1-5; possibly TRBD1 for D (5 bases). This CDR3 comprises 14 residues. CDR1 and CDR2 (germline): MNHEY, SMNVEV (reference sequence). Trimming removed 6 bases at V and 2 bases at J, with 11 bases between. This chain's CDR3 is CASRLGEGNQPQHF. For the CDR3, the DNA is TGTGCCAGCAGACTAGGGGAAGGCAATCAGCCCCAGCATTTT.

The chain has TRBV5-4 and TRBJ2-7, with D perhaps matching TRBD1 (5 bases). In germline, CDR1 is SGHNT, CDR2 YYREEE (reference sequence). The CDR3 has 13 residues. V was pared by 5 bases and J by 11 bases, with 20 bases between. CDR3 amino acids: CASRSTETAGEYF. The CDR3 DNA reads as TGTGCCAGCAGGTCCACCGAGACAGCCGGCGAGTACTTC. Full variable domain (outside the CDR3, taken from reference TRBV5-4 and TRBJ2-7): ETGVTQSPTHLIKTRGQQVTLRCSSQSGHNTVSWYQQALGQGPQFIFQYYREEENGRGNFPPRFSGLQFPNYSSELNVNALELDDSALYLCASRSTETAGEYFGPGTRLTVT.

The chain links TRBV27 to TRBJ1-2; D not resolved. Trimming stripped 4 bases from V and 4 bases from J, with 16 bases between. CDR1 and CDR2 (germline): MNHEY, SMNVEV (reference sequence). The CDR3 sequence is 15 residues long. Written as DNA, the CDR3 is TGTGCCAGCAGTTCATTAGAAGGGAGAGGCTATGGCTACACCTTC. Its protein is CASSSLEGRGYGYTF.

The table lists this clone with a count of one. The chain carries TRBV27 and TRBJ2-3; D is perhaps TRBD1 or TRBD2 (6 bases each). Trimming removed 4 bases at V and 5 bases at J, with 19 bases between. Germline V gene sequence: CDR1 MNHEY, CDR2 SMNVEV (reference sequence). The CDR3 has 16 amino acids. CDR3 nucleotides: TGTGCCAGCAGTTGGGGTCCGGGGGCGCTTCAAGATACGCAGTATTTT. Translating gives CASSWGPGALQDTQYF.

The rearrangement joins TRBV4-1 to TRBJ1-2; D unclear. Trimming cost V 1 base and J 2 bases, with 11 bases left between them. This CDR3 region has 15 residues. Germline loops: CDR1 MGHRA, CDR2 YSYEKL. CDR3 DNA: TGCGCCAGCAGCCAAGCTAGGACGGTGAACTATGGCTACACCTTC. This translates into CASSQARTVNYGYTF.